A selection of T cell receptor beta chains follows, all from one sample in a study of low-dose radiotherapy and immunotherapy resistance in tumors. TCRdb re-called the reads through MiXCR, storing one row per CDR3 protein. The repertoire includes under 60,000 distinct CDR3 sequences, 10% to 15% of them detected once, and 6.2% sits in the top ten. Sequences were derived from PBMCs, sampled before treatment. These receptors all stem from a female donor with ovarian cancer. Each CDR3 is given with its conserved first and last residue. Fields, in order: clone size, V gene, D gene, J gene, CDR3 protein, CDR3 DNA. A D gene is named only where the DNA matches it firmly. Rows give clone size only sometimes, using once, few, many, or a class for an expanded clone.

>many|TRBV5-1|.|TRBJ2-1
CASSPQGGFGRNEQFF
TGCGCCAGCAGCCCACAGGGCGGGTTTGGGCGGAATGAGCAGTTCTTC
>.|TRBV9|.|TRBJ1-2
CASSPTPEGYGYTF
TGTGCCAGCAGCCCCACCCCGGAGGGCTATGGCTACACCTTC
>.|TRBV30|.|TRBJ2-3
CASLGGRGGTDTQYF
TGTGCCTCCCTCGGAGGGCGGGGAGGTACAGATACGCAGTATTTT
>many|TRBV5-8|.|TRBJ2-1
CASSLSRVAYSPNEQFF
TGTGCCAGCAGCTTAAGTCGAGTGGCCTATAGCCCCAATGAGCAGTTCTTC
>many|TRBV7-9|.|TRBJ2-7
CASRERSSYEQYF
TGTGCCAGCAGAGAAAGGAGCTCCTACGAGCAGTACTTC
>.|TRBV2|.|TRBJ2-5
CASRPLGETQYF
TGTGCCAGCAGGCCCCTGGGGGAGACCCAGTACTTC
>many|TRBV3-1|.|TRBJ2-2
CASSPIWGGELFF
TGTGCCAGCAGCCCGATATGGGGCGGGGAGCTGTTTTTT
>few|TRBV2|.|TRBJ1-5
CASSGIRRSFNQPQHF
TGTGCCAGCAGCGGCATTCGGAGGTCCTTCAATCAGCCCCAGCATTTT
>.|TRBV27|.|TRBJ2-4
CASTLWWESGSKNIQYF
TGTGCCAGCACCCTGTGGTGGGAATCCGGGTCCAAAAACATTCAGTACTTC
>many|TRBV28|.|TRBJ2-1
CASGSRAGNEQFF
TGTGCCAGCGGTTCCAGGGCTGGTAATGAGCAGTTCTTC
>many|TRBV7-4|TRBD2|TRBJ2-1
CAPPKKGGGFEQFF
TGTGCACCCCCGAAAAAGGGCGGGGGGTTTGAGCAGTTCTTC
>many|TRBV7-2|.|TRBJ2-7
CASSLGGGSYEQYF
TGTGCCAGCAGCTTAGGGGGCGGGTCCTACGAGCAGTACTTC
>once|TRBV5-1|TRBD1|TRBJ2-7
CASTRGLGYEQYF
TGCGCCAGCACCAGGGGGCTTGGCTACGAGCAGTACTTC
>few|TRBV14|TRBD1|TRBJ1-2
CASSQAGGGYGYTF
TGTGCCAGCAGCCAAGCAGGGGGGGGCTATGGCTACACCTTC